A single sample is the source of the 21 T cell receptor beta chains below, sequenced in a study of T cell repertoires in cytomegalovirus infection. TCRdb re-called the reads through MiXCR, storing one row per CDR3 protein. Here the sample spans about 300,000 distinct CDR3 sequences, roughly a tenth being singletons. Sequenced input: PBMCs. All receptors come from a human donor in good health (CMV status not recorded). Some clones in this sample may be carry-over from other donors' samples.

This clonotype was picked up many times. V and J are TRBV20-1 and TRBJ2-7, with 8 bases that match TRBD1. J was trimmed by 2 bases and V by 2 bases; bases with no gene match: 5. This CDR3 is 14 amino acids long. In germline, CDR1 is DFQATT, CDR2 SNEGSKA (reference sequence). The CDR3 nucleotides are TGCAGTGCTAGAAGGGTGACAGGGGCCTACGAGCAGTACTTC. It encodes CSARRVTGAYEQYF.

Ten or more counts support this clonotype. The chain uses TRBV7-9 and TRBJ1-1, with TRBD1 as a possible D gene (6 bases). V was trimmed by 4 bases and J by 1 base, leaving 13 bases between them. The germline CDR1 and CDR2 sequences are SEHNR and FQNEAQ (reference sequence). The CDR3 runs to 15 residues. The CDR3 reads CASSSLWGANTEAFF. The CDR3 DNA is TGTGCCAGCAGCTCCTTGTGGGGGGCGAACACTGAAGCTTTCTTT.

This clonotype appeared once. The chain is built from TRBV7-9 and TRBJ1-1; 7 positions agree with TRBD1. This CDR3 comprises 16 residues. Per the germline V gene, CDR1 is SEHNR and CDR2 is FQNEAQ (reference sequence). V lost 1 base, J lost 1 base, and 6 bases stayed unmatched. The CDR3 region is CASSLGAGQRNTEAFF. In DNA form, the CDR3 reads TGTGCCAGCAGCTTAGGGGCGGGACAGCGGAACACTGAAGCTTTCTTT.

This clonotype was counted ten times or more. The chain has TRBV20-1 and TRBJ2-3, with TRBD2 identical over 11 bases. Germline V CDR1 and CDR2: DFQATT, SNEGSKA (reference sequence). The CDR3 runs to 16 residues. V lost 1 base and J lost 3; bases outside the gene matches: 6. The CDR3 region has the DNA TGCAGTGCTAGAGTTAGCGGGGGGGCTTGGACAGATACGCAGTATTTT. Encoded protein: CSARVSGGAWTDTQYF.

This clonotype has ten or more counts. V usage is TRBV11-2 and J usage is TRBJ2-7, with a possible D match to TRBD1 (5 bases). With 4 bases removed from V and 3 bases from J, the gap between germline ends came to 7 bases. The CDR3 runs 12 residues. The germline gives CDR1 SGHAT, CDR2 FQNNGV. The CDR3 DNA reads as TGTGCCAGCAGCTACGACAGCTACGAGCAGTACGTC. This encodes CASSYDSYEQYV.

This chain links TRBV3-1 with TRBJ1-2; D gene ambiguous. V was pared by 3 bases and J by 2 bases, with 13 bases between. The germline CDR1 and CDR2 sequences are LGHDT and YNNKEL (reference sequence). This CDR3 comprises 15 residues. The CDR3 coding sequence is TGTGCCAGCAGCCATCCCCGCGAAGGGAACTATGGCTACACCTTC. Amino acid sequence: CASSHPREGNYGYTF. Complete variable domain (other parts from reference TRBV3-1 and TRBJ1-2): DTAVSQTPKYLVTQMGNDKSIKCEQNLGHDTMYWYKQDSKKFLKIMFSYNNKELIINETVPNRFSPKSPDKAHLNLHINSLELGDSAVYFCASSHPREGNYGYTFGSGTRLTVV.

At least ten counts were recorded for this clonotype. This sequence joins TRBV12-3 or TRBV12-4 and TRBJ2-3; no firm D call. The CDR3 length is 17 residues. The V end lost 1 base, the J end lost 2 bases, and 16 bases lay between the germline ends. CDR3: CASSLVESRSPTDTQYF. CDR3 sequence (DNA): TGTGCCAGCAGTTTAGTGGAGAGTCGCTCCCCCACAGATACGCAGTATTTT.

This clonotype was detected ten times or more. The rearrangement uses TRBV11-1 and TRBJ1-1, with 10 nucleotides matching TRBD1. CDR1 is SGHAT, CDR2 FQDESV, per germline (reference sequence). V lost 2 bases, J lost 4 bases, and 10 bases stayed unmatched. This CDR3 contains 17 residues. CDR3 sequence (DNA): TGTGCCAGCAGCTTAAGGAGGACAGGGGGTTTGGGCACTGAAGCTTTCTTT. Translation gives CASSLRRTGGLGTEAFF.

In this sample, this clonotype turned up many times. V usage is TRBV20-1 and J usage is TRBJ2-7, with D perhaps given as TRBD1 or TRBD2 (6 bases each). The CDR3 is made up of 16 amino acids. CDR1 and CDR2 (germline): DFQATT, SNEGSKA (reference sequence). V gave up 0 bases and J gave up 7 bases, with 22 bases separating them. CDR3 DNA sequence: TGCAGTGCTAGAGATAGGAGGGGGACTGTCTCGGAGGAGCAGTACGTC. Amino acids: CSARDRRGTVSEEQYV.

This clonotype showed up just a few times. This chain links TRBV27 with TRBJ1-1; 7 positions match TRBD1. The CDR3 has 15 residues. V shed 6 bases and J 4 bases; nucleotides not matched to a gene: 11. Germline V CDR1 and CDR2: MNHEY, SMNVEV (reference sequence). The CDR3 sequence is CASSTYQGTVTEAFF. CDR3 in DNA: TGTGCCAGCAGCACGTACCAAGGGACAGTCACTGAAGCTTTCTTT.

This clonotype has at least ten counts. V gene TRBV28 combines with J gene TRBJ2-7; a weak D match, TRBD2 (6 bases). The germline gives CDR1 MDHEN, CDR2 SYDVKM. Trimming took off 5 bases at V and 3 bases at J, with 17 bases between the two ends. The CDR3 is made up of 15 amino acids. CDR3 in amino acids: CASSPRLVRDYEQYV. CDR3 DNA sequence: TGTGCCAGCAGTCCCCGACTAGTCCGCGACTACGAGCAGTACGTC.

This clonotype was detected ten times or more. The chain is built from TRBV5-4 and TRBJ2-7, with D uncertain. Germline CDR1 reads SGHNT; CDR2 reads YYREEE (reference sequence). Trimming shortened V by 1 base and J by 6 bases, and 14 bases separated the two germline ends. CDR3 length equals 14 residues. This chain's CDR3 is CASSLQIADSEQYV. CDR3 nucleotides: TGTGCCAGCAGCTTGCAGATCGCGGATTCCGAGCAGTACGTC.

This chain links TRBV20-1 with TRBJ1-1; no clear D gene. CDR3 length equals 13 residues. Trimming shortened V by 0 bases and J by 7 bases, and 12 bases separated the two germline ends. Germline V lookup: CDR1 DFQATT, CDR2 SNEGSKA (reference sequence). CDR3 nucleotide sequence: TGCAGTGCTAGAGATTCCTTAACCGGTGAAGCTTTCTTT. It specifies CSARDSLTGEAFF.

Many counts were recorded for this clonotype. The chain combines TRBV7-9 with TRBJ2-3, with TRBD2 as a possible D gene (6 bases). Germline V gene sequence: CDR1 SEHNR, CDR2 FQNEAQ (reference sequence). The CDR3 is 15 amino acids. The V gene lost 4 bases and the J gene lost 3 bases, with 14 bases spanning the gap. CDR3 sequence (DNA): TGTGCCAGCAGCTACCGGACTACCCAAACAGATACGCAGTATTTT. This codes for CASSYRTTQTDTQYF.

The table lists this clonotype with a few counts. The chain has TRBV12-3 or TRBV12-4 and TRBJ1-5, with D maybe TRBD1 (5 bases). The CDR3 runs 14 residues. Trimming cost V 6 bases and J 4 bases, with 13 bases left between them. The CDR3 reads CASSPSGTNQPQHF. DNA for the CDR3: TGTGCCAGCAGCCCTTCTGGGACTAATCAGCCCCAGCATTTT.

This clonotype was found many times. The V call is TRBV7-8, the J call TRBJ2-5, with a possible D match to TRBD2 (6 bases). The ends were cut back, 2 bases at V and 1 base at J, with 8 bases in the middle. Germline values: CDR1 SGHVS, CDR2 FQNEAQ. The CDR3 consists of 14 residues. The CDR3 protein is CASSLWRGQETQYF. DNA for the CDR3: TGTGCCAGCAGCTTATGGAGGGGCCAAGAGACCCAGTACTTC.

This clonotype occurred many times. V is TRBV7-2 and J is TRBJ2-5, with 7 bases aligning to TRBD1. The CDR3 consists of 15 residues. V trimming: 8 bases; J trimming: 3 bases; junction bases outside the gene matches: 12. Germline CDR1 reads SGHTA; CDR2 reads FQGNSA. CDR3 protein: CASAFGQTGKETQYF. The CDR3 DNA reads TGTGCCAGCGCCTTCGGCCAGACAGGGAAAGAGACCCAGTACTTC.

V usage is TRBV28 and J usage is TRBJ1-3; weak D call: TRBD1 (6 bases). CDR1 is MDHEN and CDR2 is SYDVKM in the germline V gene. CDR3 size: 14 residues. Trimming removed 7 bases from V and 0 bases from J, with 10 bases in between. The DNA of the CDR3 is TGTGCCAGCAACAGGGACTTCTCTGGAAACACCATATATTTT. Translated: CASNRDFSGNTIYF. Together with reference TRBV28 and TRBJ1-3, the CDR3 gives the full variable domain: DVKVTQSSRYLVKRTGEKVFLECVQDMDHENMFWYRQDPGLGLRLIYFSYDVKMKEKGDIPEGYSVSREKKERFSLILESASTNQTSMYLCASNRDFSGNTIYFGEGSWLTVV.

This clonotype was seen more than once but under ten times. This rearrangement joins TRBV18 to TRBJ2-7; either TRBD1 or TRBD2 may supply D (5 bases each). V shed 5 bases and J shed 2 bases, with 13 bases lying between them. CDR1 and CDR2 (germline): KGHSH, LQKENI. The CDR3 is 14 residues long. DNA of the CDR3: TGTGCCAGCTCAATTTGGGACGGGACCTACGAGCAGTACTTC. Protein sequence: CASSIWDGTYEQYF.

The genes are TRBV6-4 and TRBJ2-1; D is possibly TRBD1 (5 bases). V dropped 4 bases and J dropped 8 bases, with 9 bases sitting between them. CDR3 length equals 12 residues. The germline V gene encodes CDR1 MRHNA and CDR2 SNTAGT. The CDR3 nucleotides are TGTGCCAGCAGTGCAGGGCATGATGAGCAGTTCTTC. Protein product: CASSAGHDEQFF.

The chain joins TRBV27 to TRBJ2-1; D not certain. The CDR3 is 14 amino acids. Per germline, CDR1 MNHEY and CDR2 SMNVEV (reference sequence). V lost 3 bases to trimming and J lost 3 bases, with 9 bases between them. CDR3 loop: CASSFTSIYNEQFF. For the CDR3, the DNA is TGTGCCAGCAGTTTTACCAGCATCTACAATGAGCAGTTCTTC.